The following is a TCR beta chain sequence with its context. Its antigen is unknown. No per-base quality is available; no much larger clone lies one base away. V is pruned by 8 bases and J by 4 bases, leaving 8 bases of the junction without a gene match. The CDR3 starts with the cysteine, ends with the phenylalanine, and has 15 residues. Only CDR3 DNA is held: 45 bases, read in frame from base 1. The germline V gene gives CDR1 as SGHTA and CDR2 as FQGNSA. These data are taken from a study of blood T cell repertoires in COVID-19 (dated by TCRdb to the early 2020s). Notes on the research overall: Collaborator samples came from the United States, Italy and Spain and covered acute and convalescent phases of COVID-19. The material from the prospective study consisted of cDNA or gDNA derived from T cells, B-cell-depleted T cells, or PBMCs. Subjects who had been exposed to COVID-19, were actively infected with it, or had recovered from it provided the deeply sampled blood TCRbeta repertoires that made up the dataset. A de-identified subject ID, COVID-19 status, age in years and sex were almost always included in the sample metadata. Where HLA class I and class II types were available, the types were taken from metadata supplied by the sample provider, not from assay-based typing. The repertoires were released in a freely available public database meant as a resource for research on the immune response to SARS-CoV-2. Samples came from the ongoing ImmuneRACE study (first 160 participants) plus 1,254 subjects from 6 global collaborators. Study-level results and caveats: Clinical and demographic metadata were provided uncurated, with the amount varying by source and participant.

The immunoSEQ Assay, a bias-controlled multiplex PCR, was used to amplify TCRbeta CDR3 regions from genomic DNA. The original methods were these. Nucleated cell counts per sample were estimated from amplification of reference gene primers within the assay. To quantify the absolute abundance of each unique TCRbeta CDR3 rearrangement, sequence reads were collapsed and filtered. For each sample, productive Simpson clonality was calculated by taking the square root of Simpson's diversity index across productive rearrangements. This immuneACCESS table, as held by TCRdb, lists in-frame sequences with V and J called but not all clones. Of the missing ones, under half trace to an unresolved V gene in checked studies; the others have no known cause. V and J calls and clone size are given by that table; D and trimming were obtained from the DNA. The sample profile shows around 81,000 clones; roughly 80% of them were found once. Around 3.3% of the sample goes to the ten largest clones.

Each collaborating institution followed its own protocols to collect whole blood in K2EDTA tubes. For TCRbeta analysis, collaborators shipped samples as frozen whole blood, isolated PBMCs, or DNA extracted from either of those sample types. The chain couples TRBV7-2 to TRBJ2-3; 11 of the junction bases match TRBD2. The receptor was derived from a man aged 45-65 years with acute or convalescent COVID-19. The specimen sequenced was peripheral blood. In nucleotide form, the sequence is TGTGCCAGCGTCCTACTAGCGGGGGTTGCAGATACGCAGTATTTT. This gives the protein CASVLLAGVADTQYF.